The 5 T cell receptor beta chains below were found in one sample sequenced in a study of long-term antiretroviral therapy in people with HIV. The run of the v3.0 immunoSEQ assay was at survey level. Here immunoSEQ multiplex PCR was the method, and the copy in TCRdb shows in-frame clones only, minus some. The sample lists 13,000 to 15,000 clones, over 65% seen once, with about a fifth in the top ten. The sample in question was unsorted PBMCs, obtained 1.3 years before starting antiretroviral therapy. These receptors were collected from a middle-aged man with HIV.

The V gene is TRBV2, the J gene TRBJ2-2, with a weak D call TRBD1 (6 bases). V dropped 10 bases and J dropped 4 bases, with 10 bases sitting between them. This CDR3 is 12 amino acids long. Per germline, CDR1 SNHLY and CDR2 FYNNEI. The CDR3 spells CATQDSTGELFF. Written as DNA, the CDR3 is TGTGCCACTCAGGACAGCACCGGGGAGCTGTTTTTT.

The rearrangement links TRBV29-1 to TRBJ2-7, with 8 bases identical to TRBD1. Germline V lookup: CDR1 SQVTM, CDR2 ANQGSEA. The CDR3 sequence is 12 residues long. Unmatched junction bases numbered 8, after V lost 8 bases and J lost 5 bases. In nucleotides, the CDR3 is TGCAGCTCACGGACAGGGCAAAACGAGCAGTACTTC. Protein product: CSSRTGQNEQYF.

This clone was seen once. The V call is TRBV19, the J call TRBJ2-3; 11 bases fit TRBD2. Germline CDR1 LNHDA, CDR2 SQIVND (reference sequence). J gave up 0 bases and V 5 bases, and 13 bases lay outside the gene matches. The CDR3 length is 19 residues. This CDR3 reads CASSDRWGTSGSSTDTQYF. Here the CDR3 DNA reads TGTGCCAGTAGTGACCGATGGGGGACTAGCGGCTCTAGCACAGATACGCAGTATTTT.

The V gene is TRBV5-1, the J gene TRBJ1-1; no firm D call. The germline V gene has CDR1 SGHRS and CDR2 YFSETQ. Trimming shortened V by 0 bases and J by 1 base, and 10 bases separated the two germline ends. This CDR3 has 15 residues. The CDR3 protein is CASSLVEGSNTEAFF. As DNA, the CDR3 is TGCGCCAGCAGCTTGGTAGAAGGGTCGAACACTGAAGCTTTCTTT.

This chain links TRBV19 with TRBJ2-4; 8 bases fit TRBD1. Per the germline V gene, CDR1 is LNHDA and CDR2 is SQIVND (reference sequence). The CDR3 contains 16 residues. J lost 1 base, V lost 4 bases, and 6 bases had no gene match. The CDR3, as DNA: TGTGCCAGTAGTAGACAGGGGACGGGGGCCAAAAACATTCAGTACTTC. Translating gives CASSRQGTGAKNIQYF.